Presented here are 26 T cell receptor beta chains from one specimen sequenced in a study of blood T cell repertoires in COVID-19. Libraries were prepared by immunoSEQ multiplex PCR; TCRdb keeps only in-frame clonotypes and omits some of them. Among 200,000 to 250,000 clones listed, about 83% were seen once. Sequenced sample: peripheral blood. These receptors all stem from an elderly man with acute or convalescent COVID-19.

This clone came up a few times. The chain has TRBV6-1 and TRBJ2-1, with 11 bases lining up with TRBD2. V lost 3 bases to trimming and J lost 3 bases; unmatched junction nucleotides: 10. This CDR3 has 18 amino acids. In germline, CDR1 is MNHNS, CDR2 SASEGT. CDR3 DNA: TGTGCCAGCAGTGAGATAGCGGGGGGGTCCCTGGTCTACAATGAGCAGTTCTTC. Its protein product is CASSEIAGGSLVYNEQFF.

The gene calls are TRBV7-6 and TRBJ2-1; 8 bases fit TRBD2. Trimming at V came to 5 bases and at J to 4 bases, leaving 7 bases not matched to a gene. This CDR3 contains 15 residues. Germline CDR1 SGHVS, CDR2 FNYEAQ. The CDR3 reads CASSKTSGLYNEQFF. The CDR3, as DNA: TGTGCCAGCAGCAAAACTAGCGGCCTATACAATGAGCAGTTCTTC.

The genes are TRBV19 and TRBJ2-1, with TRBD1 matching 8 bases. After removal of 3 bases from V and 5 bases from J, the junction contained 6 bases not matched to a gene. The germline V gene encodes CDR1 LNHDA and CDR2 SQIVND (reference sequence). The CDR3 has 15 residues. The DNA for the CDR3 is TGTGCCAGTAGTATTACCGGGACAGGCAACAATGAGCAGTTCTTC. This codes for CASSITGTGNNEQFF.

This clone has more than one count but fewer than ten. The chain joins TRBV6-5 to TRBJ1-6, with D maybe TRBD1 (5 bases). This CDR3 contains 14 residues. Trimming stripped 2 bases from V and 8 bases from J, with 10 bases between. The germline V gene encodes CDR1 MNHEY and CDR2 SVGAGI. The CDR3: CASSYGGIDSPLHF. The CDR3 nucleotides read TGTGCCAGCAGTTACGGGGGGATTGATTCACCCCTCCACTTT.

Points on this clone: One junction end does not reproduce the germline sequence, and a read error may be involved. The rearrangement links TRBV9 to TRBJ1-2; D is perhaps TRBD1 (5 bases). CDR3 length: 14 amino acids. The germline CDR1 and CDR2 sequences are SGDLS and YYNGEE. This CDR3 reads CASSVATHPDGQAF. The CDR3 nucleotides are TGTGCCAGCAGCGTAGCAACTCACCCGGACGGACAAGCCTTC.

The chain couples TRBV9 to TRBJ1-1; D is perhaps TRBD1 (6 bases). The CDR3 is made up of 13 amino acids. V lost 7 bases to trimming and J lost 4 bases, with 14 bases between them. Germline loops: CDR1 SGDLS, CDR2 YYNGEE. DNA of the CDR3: TGTGCCAGCTCGGGACATGAGGGCACTGAAGCTTTCTTT. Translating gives CASSGHEGTEAFF. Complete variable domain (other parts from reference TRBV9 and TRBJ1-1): DSGVTQTPKHLITATGQRVTLRCSPRSGDLSVYWYQQSLDQGLQFLIQYYNGEERAKGNILERFSAQQFPDLHSELNLSSLELGDSALYFCASSGHEGTEAFFGQGTRLTVV.

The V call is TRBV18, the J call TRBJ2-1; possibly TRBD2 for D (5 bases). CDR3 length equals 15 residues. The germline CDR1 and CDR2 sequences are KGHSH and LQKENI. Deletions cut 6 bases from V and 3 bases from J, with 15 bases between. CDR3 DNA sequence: TGTGCCAGCTCCCCTTCTTCCGGGGACTACAATGAGCAGTTCTTC. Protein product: CASSPSSGDYNEQFF.

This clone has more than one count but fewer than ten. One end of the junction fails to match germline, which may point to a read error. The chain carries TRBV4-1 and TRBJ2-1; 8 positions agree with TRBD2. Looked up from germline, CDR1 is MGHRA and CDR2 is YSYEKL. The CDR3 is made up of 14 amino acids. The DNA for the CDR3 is TGCGCCAGCAGACAAGCGGGAGCCTACAATGAGCAGTTCTTC. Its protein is CASRQAGAYNEQFF.

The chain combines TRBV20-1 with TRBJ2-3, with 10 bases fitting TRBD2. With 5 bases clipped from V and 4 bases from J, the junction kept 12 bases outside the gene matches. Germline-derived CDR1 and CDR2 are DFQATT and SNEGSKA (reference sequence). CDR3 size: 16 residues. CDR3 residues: CSAGGAAGGRADTQYF. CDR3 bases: TGCAGTGCTGGTGGGGCAGCGGGGGGGCGGGCAGATACGCAGTATTTT.

Here the CDR3 reads CASIYRGRNEQFF. In DNA form, the CDR3 reads TGTGCCAGCATCTACAGGGGAAGGAATGAGCAGTTCTTC. This chain uses TRBV5-6 with TRBJ2-1; 7 bases fit TRBD1. Per the germline V gene, CDR1 is SGHDT and CDR2 is YYEEEE. The CDR3 consists of 13 residues. Germline trimming cut 6 bases from V and 7 bases from J; bases unmatched to any gene: 7.

The chain's CDR3 is CASSLKRQGANGELFF. DNA for the CDR3: TGTGCCAGCAGTTTAAAGAGACAGGGGGCGAACGGGGAGCTGTTTTTT. This chain connects TRBV27 to TRBJ2-2, with TRBD1 matching over 10 bases. The CDR3 runs 16 residues. Per germline, CDR1 MNHEY and CDR2 SMNVEV (reference sequence). The junction had 7 bases not matched to a gene; V was cut back by 2 bases and J by 7 bases.

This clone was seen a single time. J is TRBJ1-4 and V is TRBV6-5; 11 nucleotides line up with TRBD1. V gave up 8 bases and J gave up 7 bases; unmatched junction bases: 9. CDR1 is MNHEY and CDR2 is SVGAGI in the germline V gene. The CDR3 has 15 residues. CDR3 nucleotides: TGTGCCAGCTCTCCCGGCGGACAGGGGGCTGAAAAACTGTTTTTT. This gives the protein CASSPGGQGAEKLFF.

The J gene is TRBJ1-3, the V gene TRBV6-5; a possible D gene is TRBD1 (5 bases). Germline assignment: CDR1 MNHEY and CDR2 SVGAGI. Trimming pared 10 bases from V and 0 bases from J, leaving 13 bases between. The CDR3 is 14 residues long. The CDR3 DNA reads TGTGCCACTCGGGCAGACAGCTCTGGAAACACCATATATTTT. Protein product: CATRADSSGNTIYF.

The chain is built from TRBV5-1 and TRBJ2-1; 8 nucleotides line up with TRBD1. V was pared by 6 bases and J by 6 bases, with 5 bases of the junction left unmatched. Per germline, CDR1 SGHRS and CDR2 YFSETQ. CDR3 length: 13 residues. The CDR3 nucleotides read TGCGCCAGCACAGGCCAGGGGGCCAATGAGCAGTTCTTC. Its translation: CASTGQGANEQFF.

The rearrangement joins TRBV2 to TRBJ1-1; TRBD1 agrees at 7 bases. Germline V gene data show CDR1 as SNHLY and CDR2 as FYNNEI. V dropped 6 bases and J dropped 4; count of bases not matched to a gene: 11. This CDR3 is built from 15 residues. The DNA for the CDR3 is TGTGCCAGCAGGGGTCGGGCAGGGGGACGCACTGAAGCTTTCTTT. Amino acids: CASRGRAGGRTEAFF.

CDR3: CASSFDRGPYNEQFF. DNA of the CDR3: TGTGCCAGCAGCTTTGACAGGGGCCCCTACAATGAGCAGTTCTTC. The J gene is TRBJ2-1, the V gene TRBV7-2; TRBD1 agrees at 8 bases. V gave up 3 bases and J gave up 2 bases; unmatched junction bases: 3. CDR3 length: 15 residues. Germline assignment: CDR1 SGHTA and CDR2 FQGNSA.

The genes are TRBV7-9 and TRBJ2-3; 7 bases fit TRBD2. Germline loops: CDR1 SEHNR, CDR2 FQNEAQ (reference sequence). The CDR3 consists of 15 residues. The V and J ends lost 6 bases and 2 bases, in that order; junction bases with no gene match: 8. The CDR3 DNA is TGTGCCAGCAGATTCGGGCTAGCGGACACAGATACGCAGTATTTT. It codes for CASRFGLADTDTQYF.

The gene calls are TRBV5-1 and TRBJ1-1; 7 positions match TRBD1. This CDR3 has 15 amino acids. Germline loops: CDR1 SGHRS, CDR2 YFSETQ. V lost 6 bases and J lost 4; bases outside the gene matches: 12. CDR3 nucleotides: TGCGCCAGCACCTCCAGACAGGGTCGGATCACTGAAGCTTTCTTT. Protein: CASTSRQGRITEAFF.

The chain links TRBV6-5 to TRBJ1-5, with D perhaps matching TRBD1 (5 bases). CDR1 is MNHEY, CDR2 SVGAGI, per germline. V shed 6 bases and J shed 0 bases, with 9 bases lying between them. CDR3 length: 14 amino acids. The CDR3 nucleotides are TGTGCCAGCAGCCCGACAGATAGCAATCAGCCCCAGCATTTT. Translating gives CASSPTDSNQPQHF.

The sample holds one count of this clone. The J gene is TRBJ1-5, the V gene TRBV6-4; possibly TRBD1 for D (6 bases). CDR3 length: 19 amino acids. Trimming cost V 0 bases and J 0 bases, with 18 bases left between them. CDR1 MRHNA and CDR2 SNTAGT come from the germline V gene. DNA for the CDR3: TGTGCCAGCAGTGACTCGAGGGGGGGGAGAATTGATAGCAATCAGCCCCAGCATTTT. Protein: CASSDSRGGRIDSNQPQHF.

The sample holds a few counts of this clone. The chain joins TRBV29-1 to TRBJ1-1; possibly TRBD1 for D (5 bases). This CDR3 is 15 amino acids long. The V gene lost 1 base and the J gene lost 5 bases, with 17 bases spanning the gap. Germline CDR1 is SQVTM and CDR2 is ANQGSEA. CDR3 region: CSVEVGWKGRTEAFF. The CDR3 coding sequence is TGCAGCGTTGAAGTGGGATGGAAGGGGAGGACTGAAGCTTTCTTT.

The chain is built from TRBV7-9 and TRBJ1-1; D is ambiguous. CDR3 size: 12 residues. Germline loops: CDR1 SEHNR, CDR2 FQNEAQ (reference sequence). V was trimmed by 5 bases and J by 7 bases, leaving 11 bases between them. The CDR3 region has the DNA TGTGCCAGCAGCCCAAGCCCGGGTGAAGCTTTCTTT. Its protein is CASSPSPGEAFF.

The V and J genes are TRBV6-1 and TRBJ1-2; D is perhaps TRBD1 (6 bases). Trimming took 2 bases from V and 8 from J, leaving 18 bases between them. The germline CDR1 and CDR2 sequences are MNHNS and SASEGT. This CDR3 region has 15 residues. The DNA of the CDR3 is TGTGCCAGCAGTGAACTGGACAGCCTAATTCAAGGCTACACCTTC. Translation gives CASSELDSLIQGYTF.

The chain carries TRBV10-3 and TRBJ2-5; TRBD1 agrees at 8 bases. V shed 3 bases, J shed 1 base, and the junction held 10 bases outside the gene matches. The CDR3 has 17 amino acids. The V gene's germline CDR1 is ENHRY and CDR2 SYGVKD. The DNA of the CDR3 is TGTGCCATCAGTGAAGGGCAGGGGGCCCCTATCCAAGAGACCCAGTACTTC. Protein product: CAISEGQGAPIQETQYF.

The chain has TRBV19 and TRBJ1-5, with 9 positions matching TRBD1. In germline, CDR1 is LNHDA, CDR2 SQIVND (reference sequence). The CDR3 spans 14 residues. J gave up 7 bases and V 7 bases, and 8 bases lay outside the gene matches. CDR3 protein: CASNTGQGRQPQHF. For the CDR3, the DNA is TGTGCCAGTAATACGGGACAGGGCAGGCAGCCCCAGCATTTT. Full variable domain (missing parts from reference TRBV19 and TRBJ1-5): DGGITQSPKYLFRKEGQNVTLSCEQNLNHDAMYWYRQDPGQGLRLIYYSQIVNDFQKGDIAEGYSVSREKKESFPLTVTSAQKNPTAFYLCASNTGQGRQPQHFGDGTRLSIL.

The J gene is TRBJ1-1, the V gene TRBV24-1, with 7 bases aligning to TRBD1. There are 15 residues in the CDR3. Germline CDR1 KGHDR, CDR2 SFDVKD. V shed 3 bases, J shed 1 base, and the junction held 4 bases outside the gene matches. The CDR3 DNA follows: TGTGCCACCAGTGATAGTCGACAGGGGAACACTGAAGCTTTCTTT. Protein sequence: CATSDSRQGNTEAFF.